Below are 28 T cell receptor beta chains sequenced from a single sample in a study of graft-versus-host responses after intestinal transplantation. The method was immunoSEQ multiplex PCR; TCRdb's version includes in-frame clones alone and lacks a portion of them. The sample records roughly 45,000 clones, approximately 94% being singletons. The sequencing here drew on PBMCs, taken about 320 days after intestinal transplant. The receptors come from a human patient who received an intestinal transplant, so some T cells may come from the graft donor.

The V call is TRBV9, the J call TRBJ1-1, with TRBD1 matching 7 bases. Germline CDR1 SGDLS, CDR2 YYNGEE. There are 15 residues in the CDR3. The ends lost 3 bases at V and 0 bases at J; junction bases unmatched: 5. The CDR3 sequence: CASSAMTGLNTEAFF. DNA of the CDR3: TGTGCCAGCAGCGCCATGACAGGGCTGAACACTGAAGCTTTCTTT. Filled out from reference TRBV9 and TRBJ1-1, the complete variable domain reads DSGVTQTPKHLITATGQRVTLRCSPRSGDLSVYWYQQSLDQGLQFLIQYYNGEERAKGNILERFSAQQFPDLHSELNLSSLELGDSALYFCASSAMTGLNTEAFFGQGTRLTVV.

The chain has TRBV6-1 and TRBJ1-4, with D uncertain. Germline V gene sequence: CDR1 MNHNS, CDR2 SASEGT. Trimming took off 7 bases at V and 3 bases at J, with 9 bases between the two ends. The CDR3 runs to 13 residues. CDR3 sequence: CASTVASNEKLFF. The CDR3 DNA is TGTGCCAGCACGGTTGCCTCTAATGAAAAACTGTTTTTT.

The chain links TRBV7-7 to TRBJ2-1, with 8 positions matching TRBD1. Looked up from germline, CDR1 is SSHAT and CDR2 is FNYEAQ (reference sequence). The CDR3 consists of 17 residues. The trim removed 0 bases at V and 2 bases at J, leaving 6 bases unmatched. The CDR3 protein is CASSLAPDRVTYNEQFF. CDR3 DNA sequence: TGTGCCAGCAGCTTAGCCCCGGACAGGGTAACCTACAATGAGCAGTTCTTC. Using reference TRBV7-7 and TRBJ2-1 for the parts outside the CDR3, the full variable domain is GAGVSQSPRYKVTKRGQDVTLRCDPISSHATLYWYQQALGQGPEFLTYFNYEAQPDKSGLPSDRFSAERPEGSISTLTIQRTEQRDSAMYRCASSLAPDRVTYNEQFFGPGTRLTVL.

The V call is TRBV4-1, the J call TRBJ1-2; no clear D. CDR3 length: 15 residues. Trimming cost V 0 bases and J 1 base, with 9 bases left between them. Per the germline V gene, CDR1 is MGHRA and CDR2 is YSYEKL. The CDR3 DNA reads TGCGCCAGCAGCCAAGAACCCGGGGTTAACTATGGCTACACCTTC. Its protein is CASSQEPGVNYGYTF.

V is TRBV7-3 and J is TRBJ2-1, with a tentative D call TRBD2 (6 bases). Germline loops: CDR1 SGHTA, CDR2 FQGTGA. Deletions cut 1 base from V and 5 bases from J, with 21 bases between. This CDR3 has 18 amino acids. This CDR3 reads CASSLNRVGVRGDNEQFF. In DNA, the CDR3 is TGTGCCAGCAGCTTAAATAGAGTTGGCGTGCGGGGCGACAATGAGCAGTTCTTC.

The DNA of the CDR3 is TGCGCCAGCAGCCAAGTTTATTCTTCCCTCCCCTACGAGCAGTACTTC. Translating gives CASSQVYSSLPYEQYF. The V gene is TRBV4-1, the J gene TRBJ2-7; D call uncertain. Between the trimmed V and J ends, which lost 1 base and 2 bases, there was a span of 15 bases. The CDR3 has 16 amino acids. From germline, CDR1 is MGHRA and CDR2 YSYEKL.

The chain carries TRBV6-1 and TRBJ1-5, with unresolved D. The CDR3 sequence is 12 residues long. Trimming left V 3 bases short and J 6 bases short, with 6 bases between. Germline-derived CDR1 and CDR2 are MNHNS and SASEGT. The DNA of the CDR3 is TGTGCCAGCAGTGATGTGGGTCAGCCCCAGCATTTT. This gives the protein CASSDVGQPQHF.

V usage is TRBV20-1 and J usage is TRBJ2-7; no clear D gene. From germline, CDR1 is DFQATT and CDR2 SNEGSKA (reference sequence). CDR3 length equals 11 residues. V lost 1 base to trimming and J lost 5 bases, with 6 bases between them. Here the CDR3 reads CSARGGHEQYF. In DNA form, the CDR3 reads TGCAGTGCTAGAGGAGGCCACGAGCAGTACTTC.

In its sample, this clone was seen once. V and J are TRBV9 and TRBJ1-1, with unresolved D. Per the germline V gene, CDR1 is SGDLS and CDR2 is YYNGEE. The ends were cut back, 0 bases at V and 7 bases at J, with 7 bases in the middle. The CDR3 runs 12 residues. As DNA, the CDR3 is TGTGCCAGCAGCGTAGAAGGCGGTGAAGCTTTCTTT. Its protein product is CASSVEGGEAFF.

V gene TRBV14 combines with J gene TRBJ1-1; D is undetermined. The CDR3 contains 15 residues. Germline V gives CDR1 SGHDN, CDR2 FVKESK. The V gene lost 1 base and the J gene lost 6 bases, with 15 bases spanning the gap. CDR3 bases: TGTGCCAGCAGCCAAGCGATGGGGATCATCGCTGAAGCTTTCTTT. Residues: CASSQAMGIIAEAFF.

This clone has a single count. The V call is TRBV6-5, the J call TRBJ1-2, with D unresolved. Germline V gene lookup returns CDR1 MNHEY and CDR2 SVGAGI. The length of the CDR3 is 14 residues. V was trimmed by 5 bases and J by 4 bases, leaving 14 bases between them. This CDR3 reads CASSETGVLYGYTF. The DNA of the CDR3 is TGTGCCAGCAGTGAAACGGGAGTCCTCTATGGCTACACCTTC.

This sequence joins TRBV2 and TRBJ2-1, with 7 bases fitting TRBD1. Looked up from germline, CDR1 is SNHLY and CDR2 is FYNNEI. V shed 3 bases, J shed 7 bases, and the junction held 3 bases outside the gene matches. The length of the CDR3 is 13 residues. Here the CDR3 DNA reads TGTGCCAGCAGTGAGTACAGGGGAAATGAGCAGTTCTTC. This translates into CASSEYRGNEQFF.

In the case of this clone: The junction and the germline gene differ at one end; a read error may be behind it. The gene calls are TRBV10-3 and TRBJ1-1, with 8 positions matching TRBD1. Germline loops: CDR1 ENHRY, CDR2 SYGVKD. This CDR3 is 13 amino acids long. The CDR3 is CAFRQGLNTEAFF. For the CDR3, the DNA is TGTGCCTTCAGACAGGGGTTGAACACTGAAGCTTTCTTT.

CDR3 protein: CASSLTGPTSGRMRGMAYNEQFF. Here the CDR3 DNA reads TGTGCCAGCAGCCTTACAGGCCCGACTAGCGGGAGGATGAGGGGGATGGCCTACAATGAGCAGTTCTTC. The rearrangement joins TRBV4-2 to TRBJ2-1; 13 bases map to TRBD2. Losses at the gene ends were 4 bases for V and 2 bases for J; bases not matched to a gene: 23. CDR1 and CDR2 (germline): LGHNA, YNFKEQ. This CDR3 region has 23 residues.

The rearrangement uses TRBV6-6 and TRBJ2-3; D ambiguous. The V end lost 5 bases, the J end lost 5 bases, and 8 bases lay between the germline ends. The CDR3 spans 12 residues. Germline V gene data show CDR1 as MNHNY and CDR2 as SVGAGI (reference sequence). The CDR3 spells CASSTQEDTQYF. Here the CDR3 DNA reads TGTGCCAGCAGTACGCAAGAAGATACGCAGTATTTT.

The chain recombines TRBV27 with TRBJ2-7; possibly TRBD1 for D (6 bases). V dropped 3 bases and J dropped 3 bases, with 9 bases sitting between them. CDR1 and CDR2 (germline): MNHEY, SMNVEV (reference sequence). The CDR3 length is 13 residues. CDR3 region: CASSFYRDYEQYF. The DNA of the CDR3 is TGTGCCAGCAGTTTTTACAGGGACTACGAGCAGTACTTC.

V usage is TRBV7-2 and J usage is TRBJ2-3; 7 bases line up with TRBD2. V was clipped by 2 bases and J by 2 bases; unmatched bases: 10. This CDR3 comprises 17 residues. Germline CDR1 is SGHTA and CDR2 is FQGNSA. In DNA form, the CDR3 reads TGTGCCAGCAGCTTACTGGGGGGGACCAACCCCACAGATACGCAGTATTTT. Translation: CASSLLGGTNPTDTQYF.

The table lists this clone with a count of one. The genes are TRBV6-1 and TRBJ2-5, with 10 bases lining up with TRBD1. Looked up from germline, CDR1 is MNHNS and CDR2 is SASEGT. This CDR3 is 15 amino acids long. Trimming cost V 6 bases and J 5 bases; bases outside gene matches: 9. CDR3 sequence: CASRRRQGAQETQYF. DNA for the CDR3: TGTGCCAGCAGGCGCCGACAGGGGGCACAGGAGACCCAGTACTTC.

This sequence joins TRBV14 and TRBJ2-1; D is unresolved. Germline V gene lookup returns CDR1 SGHDN and CDR2 FVKESK. The CDR3 is 14 residues long. Trimming cost V 5 bases and J 5 bases, with 13 bases left between them. In DNA form, the CDR3 reads TGTGCCAGCAGCGCAAGAGTCGGACACAATGAGCAGTTCTTC. Its protein product is CASSARVGHNEQFF.

This chain links TRBV7-9 with TRBJ2-7; 11 positions match TRBD1. The V gene's germline CDR1 is SEHNR and CDR2 FQNEAQ (reference sequence). CDR3 length equals 14 residues. V gave up 5 bases and J gave up 4 bases; unmatched junction bases: 4. The CDR3 sequence is CASSRGQGDYEQYF. The CDR3 DNA follows: TGTGCCAGCAGCCGGGGACAGGGGGATTACGAGCAGTACTTC. The whole variable domain, remainder taken from reference TRBV7-9 and TRBJ2-7, is DTGVSQNPRHKITKRGQNVTFRCDPISEHNRLYWYRQTLGQGPEFLTYFQNEAQLEKSRLLSDRFSAERPKGSFSTLEIQRTEQGDSAMYLCASSRGQGDYEQYFGPGTRLTVT.

This rearrangement joins TRBV18 to TRBJ2-1, with D perhaps matching TRBD2 (6 bases). V lost 0 bases and J lost 1, with 10 bases in between. The CDR3 contains 16 residues. Germline CDR1 and CDR2: KGHSH and LQKENI. CDR3 residues: CASSPPNAGSYNEQFF. The CDR3 coding sequence is TGTGCCAGCTCACCACCGAACGCGGGATCCTACAATGAGCAGTTCTTC.

The chain links TRBV5-4 to TRBJ2-3; TRBD2 matches 9 bases. CDR3 length: 15 residues. The V and J ends lost 3 bases and 10 bases, in that order; junction bases with no gene match: 12. Germline V gene sequence: CDR1 SGHNT, CDR2 YYREEE (reference sequence). The CDR3 protein is CASSWGSGRSAAQYF. CDR3 sequence (DNA): TGTGCCAGCAGCTGGGGTAGCGGGAGATCTGCGGCGCAGTATTTT.

The chain combines TRBV5-5 with TRBJ2-7; possibly TRBD1 for D (5 bases). CDR1 and CDR2 from the germline V gene are SGHKS and YYEKEE (reference sequence). The V and J ends lost 2 bases and 0 bases respectively, with 9 bases between them. The CDR3 consists of 14 residues. The chain's CDR3 is CASSLQESSYEQYF. In DNA form, the CDR3 reads TGTGCCAGCAGCTTACAGGAAAGCTCCTACGAGCAGTACTTC.

V usage is TRBV6-5 and J usage is TRBJ2-3; D remains ambiguous. The germline CDR1 and CDR2 sequences are MNHEY and SVGAGI. This CDR3 has 12 residues. Deletions cut 4 bases from V and 8 bases from J, with 10 bases between. The CDR3 spells CASSFSRGTQYF. As DNA, the CDR3 is TGTGCCAGCAGTTTTAGTCGTGGTACGCAGTATTTT.

This chain links TRBV10-2 with TRBJ2-7, with 7 bases aligning to TRBD1. V lost 10 bases to trimming and J lost 3 bases; unmatched junction nucleotides: 6. Germline lookup yields CDR1 WSHSY and CDR2 SAAADI. This CDR3 spans 12 amino acids. The CDR3 DNA is TGCGCCATCCGGGACAGTCACTACGAGCAGTACTTC. As protein: CAIRDSHYEQYF.

V is TRBV4-2 and J is TRBJ2-7; TRBD2 aligns across 10 bases. The CDR3 is 15 amino acids. Germline CDR1 and CDR2: LGHNA and YNFKEQ. V gave up 5 bases and J gave up 7 bases; unmatched junction bases: 11. In nucleotides, the CDR3 is TGTGCCAGCAGCGCCCCCGGGACTAGCGTTCGGGAGCAGTACTTC. Translating gives CASSAPGTSVREQYF.

The rearrangement joins TRBV5-1 to TRBJ1-1, with TRBD1 matching over 7 bases. Germline V gene lookup returns CDR1 SGHRS and CDR2 YFSETQ. The CDR3 sequence is 15 residues long. Unmatched junction bases numbered 5, after V lost 0 bases and J lost 3 bases. The CDR3 DNA is TGCGCCAGCAGCTTGGTGGGCAGGGGGGACACTGAAGCTTTCTTT. Encoded protein: CASSLVGRGDTEAFF.

The V and J genes are TRBV2 and TRBJ2-7; 8 positions agree with TRBD2. V lost 6 bases, J lost 6 bases, and 7 bases stayed unmatched. Germline V gene data show CDR1 as SNHLY and CDR2 as FYNNEI. The CDR3 has 13 residues. CDR3 sequence (DNA): TGTGCCAGCAGCGGGAGGGGCCCGATCGAGCAGTACTTC. It codes for CASSGRGPIEQYF.